This T cell receptor beta chain was sequenced in a study of T cell responses to AZD1222 COVID-19 vaccine. The repertoire was sequenced with immunoSEQ multiplex PCR; TCRdb's copy has only in-frame clones and lacks some. The data show roughly 120,000 clones, with approximately 85% seen just once and about 6.2% held by the top ten. Study-wide points: The donors showed a predominance of white British ancestry and of females, with possible underestimation of clonal diversity. Unmutated variant regions are reportedly targeted by nearly half of spike-specific TCRs. Breadth and depth of Spike-specific TCRs rose after two AZD1222 doses. Regions 160-218 and 743-854 dominated among vaccine-associated CD4 TCRs spanning spike.

Points on this clone: Its target is not known.

Trimming removed 6 bases from V and 2 bases from J, with 13 bases in between. Germline V gene data show CDR1 as SEHNR and CDR2 as FQNEAQ (reference sequence). The CDR3 loop spans 15 amino acids. The chain carries TRBV7-9 and TRBJ2-2; D possibly corresponds to TRBD1 (6 bases). The source was peripheral blood, collected on day 0 of AZD1222 vaccination. The receptor was isolated from an adult in good health. This CDR3 reads CASRKTGKNTGELFF. The CDR3 nucleotides read TGTGCCAGCAGAAAAACAGGGAAAAACACCGGGGAGCTGTTTTTT.